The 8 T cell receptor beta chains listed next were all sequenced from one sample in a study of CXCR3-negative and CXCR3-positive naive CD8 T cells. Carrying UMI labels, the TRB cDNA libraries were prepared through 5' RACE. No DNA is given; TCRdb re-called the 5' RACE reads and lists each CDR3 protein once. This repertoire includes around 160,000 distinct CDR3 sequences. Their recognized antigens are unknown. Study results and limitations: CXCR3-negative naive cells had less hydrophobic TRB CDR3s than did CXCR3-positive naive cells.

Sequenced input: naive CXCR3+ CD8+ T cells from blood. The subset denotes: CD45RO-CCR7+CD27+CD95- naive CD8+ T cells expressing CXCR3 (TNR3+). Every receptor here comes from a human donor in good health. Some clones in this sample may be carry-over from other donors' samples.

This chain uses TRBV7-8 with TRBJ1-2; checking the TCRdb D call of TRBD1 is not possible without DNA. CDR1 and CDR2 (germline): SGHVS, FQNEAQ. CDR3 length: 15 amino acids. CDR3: CASSLRDVTNYGYTF. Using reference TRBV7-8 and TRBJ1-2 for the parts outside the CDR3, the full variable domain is GAGVSQSPRYKVAKRGQDVALRCDPISGHVSLFWYQQALGQGPEFLTYFQNEAQLDKSGLPSDRFFAERPEGSVSTLKIQRTQQEDSAVYLCASSLRDVTNYGYTFGSGTRLTVV.

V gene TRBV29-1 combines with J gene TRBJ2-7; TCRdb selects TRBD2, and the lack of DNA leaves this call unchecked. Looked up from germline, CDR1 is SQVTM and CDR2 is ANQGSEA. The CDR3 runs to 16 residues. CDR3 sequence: CSVAGTSGYEGYEQYF.

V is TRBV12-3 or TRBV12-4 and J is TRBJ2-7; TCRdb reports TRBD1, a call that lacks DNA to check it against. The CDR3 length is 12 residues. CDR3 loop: CARTSTGYEQYF.

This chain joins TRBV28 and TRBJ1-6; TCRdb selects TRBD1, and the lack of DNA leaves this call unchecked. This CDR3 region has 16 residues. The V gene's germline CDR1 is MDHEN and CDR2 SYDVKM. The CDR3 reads CASTQPERTLYSPLHF. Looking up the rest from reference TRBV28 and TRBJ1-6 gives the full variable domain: DVKVTQSSRYLVKRTGEKVFLECVQDMDHENMFWYRQDPGLGLRLIYFSYDVKMKEKGDIPEGYSVSREKKERFSLILESASTNQTSMYLCASTQPERTLYSPLHFGNGTRLTVT.

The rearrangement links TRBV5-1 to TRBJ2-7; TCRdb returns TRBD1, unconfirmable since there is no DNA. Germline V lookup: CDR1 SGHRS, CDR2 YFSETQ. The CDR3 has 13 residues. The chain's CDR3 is CASSSGTGPEQYF.

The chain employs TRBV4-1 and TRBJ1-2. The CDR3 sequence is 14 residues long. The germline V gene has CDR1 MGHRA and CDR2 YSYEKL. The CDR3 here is CASSQDLQLRGYTF.

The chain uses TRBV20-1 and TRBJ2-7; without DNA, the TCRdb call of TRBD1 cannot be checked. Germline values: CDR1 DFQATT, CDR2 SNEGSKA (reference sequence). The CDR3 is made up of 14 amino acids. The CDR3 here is CSARDQGGSYEQYF.

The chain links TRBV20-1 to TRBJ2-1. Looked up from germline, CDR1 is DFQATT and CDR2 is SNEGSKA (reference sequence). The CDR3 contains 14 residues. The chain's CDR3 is CSAQRGELYNEQFF.